Sequencing of this TCR beta chain was carried out in a study of T cells in Graves' hyperthyroidism and ophthalmopathy. The germline V gene has CDR1 LGHDT and CDR2 YNNKEL (reference sequence). Trimming cost V 5 bases and J 5 bases; bases outside gene matches: 6. The CDR3 is made up of 15 amino acids. Based on clinical symptoms, serum thyroxine and TRAb, thyroid ultrasound and orbital computed tomography, diagnoses were reached. There were TCR beta CDR3 regions amplified from RNA transcripts. HTBI primers drove first-round RT-PCR of the TCR CDR3. A single record per CDR3 protein comes from TCRdb applying MiXCR to the multiplex PCR reads. This table holds fewer than 450,000 distinct CDR3 sequences, about a sixth found once. Study results and limitations: The blood repertoire included most of the expanded thyroid clonotypes above 0.001. It was a median 6.5 months before onset that the model predicted ophthalmopathy.

In this sample, this clonotype turned up many times. Its antigen is currently unknown. The chain couples TRBV3-1 to TRBJ2-1; 10 nucleotides match TRBD1. This receptor was identified in a woman under 40 with Graves' hyperthyroidism that later progressed to Graves' ophthalmopathy. The sample comprised blood. The CDR3 region has the DNA TGTGCCAGCAGCTACCGGGACAGGGGACACAATGAGCAGTTCTTC. Protein: CASSYRDRGHNEQFF.